This record concerns one T cell receptor (beta chain) sequence. The authors ran a second PCR of 7 to 11 cycles using a sample-barcoded 5' primer and a J-beta primer mix. Using its own MiXCR run on the 5' RACE reads, TCRdb lists one record per CDR3 protein. Found here are roughly 2 million distinct CDR3 sequences, 49% of them singletons; the top ten hold 2.1%. Germline V gives CDR1 SEHNR, CDR2 FQNEAQ (reference sequence). J was trimmed by 8 bases and V by 5 bases; bases with no gene match: 11. This CDR3 is 15 amino acids long. This entry is derived from a study of blood T cells in healthy people across ages. The amount of total RNA extracted per sample was at least 5.5 micrograms.

Sequencing was performed on blood. The chain combines TRBV7-9 with TRBJ2-5, with TRBD1 matching over 10 bases. The receptor was derived from a woman in her thirties or forties in good health. The CDR3 bases are TGTGCCAGCAGCCCGGGGACAGGGGATCTTACAACCCAGTACTTC. Its protein is CASSPGTGDLTTQYF.